The subject of this entry is one T cell receptor beta chain. There are a few counts of this clonotype. Its antigen is not yet known. No base-level quality is on record; no much larger clone is a single base apart. The data originate from a study of T cell repertoires in cytomegalovirus infection (dated by TCRdb to the late 2010s). Context from the whole study: Donor HLA type was relevant to the analysis, because carriage of CMV infection together with the matching HLA type was indicated by public TCR beta signatures. Broader findings and caveats from the paper: The ex vivo response was dominated by HLA-C-restricted CMV-specific TCR beta clonotypes, which also provided the single most frequent clonotype in two of eight donors. Carriers of CMV infection plus the relevant HLA type were discriminated by the cumulative frequency of public TCR beta family members in the study cohort and in an independent roughly 400-donor cohort.

Instrument used: Illumina HiSeq 1500. TCRdb passed the public sequencing reads through fastp at Q25 and MiXCR, retaining productive beta sequences. Rows matching on CDR3 protein sequence are summarized as one entry with the most common DNA and genes. This sample has a few hundred thousand distinct CDR3 sequences in its table, and 17% of those were observed once. Around 13% of the sample is in the top ten clones. CDR1 SNHLY and CDR2 FYNNEI are derived from the germline V gene. Reading from cysteine to phenylalanine, the CDR3 counts 19 amino acids. Just the 57-base CDR3 DNA is kept, in frame starting at base 1. Relative to germline, V is missing 6 bases and J is missing 3 bases, with 16 bases of the junction outside any gene match.

This TCR derives from a human donor in good health (CMV status not recorded). Some clones in this sample may be carry-over from other donors' samples. Recombination joined TRBV2 with TRBJ2-3, and TRBD2 aligns with 12 junction nucleotides. The sequencing sample was made of PBMCs. The CDR3 region: CASRDEAPLAGGLTDTQYF. The nucleotides read TGTGCCAGCAGGGACGAGGCACCGCTAGCGGGGGGGTTAACAGATACGCAGTATTTT.